Below, 21 T cell receptor beta chains from the same sample are listed, as sequenced in a study of PD-1 blockade in classical Hodgkin lymphoma (dated by TCRdb to between 2020 and 2021). Library construction relied on the immunoSEQ multiplex PCR assay. The immuneACCESS repertoire file appears here via TCRdb, limited to in-frame rearrangements. These files lack a portion of the clones; in checked studies, under half of the deficit traces to unresolved V genes, and the cause of the others is not known. The table for this sample lists about 26,000 clones; around 69% of them were counted only once. Of the sample, about 12% is held by the ten largest clones. Reading the label with the study, this specimen's time point is: cycle 2 day 1 (C2D1) of nivolumab. Relapse after autologous stem cell transplantation had occurred in all trial patients, and cohorts A, B and C were distinguished by prior brentuximab vedotin exposure.

Material: peripheral blood mononuclear cells (PBMCs), obtained before the second cycle of nivolumab. The receptors were gathered from a human donor with classical Hodgkin lymphoma.

The chain is built from TRBV10-3 and TRBJ1-1, with 12 bases identical to TRBD1. Germline trimming cut 2 bases from V and 5 bases from J; bases unmatched to any gene: 6. Germline lookup yields CDR1 ENHRY and CDR2 SYGVKD. The length of the CDR3 is 16 residues. This chain's CDR3 is CAISEGTGGAWTEAFF. CDR3 sequence (DNA): TGTGCCATCAGTGAGGGGACAGGGGGCGCATGGACTGAAGCTTTCTTT.

This chain joins TRBV11-2 and TRBJ1-4, with 9 positions matching TRBD1. CDR3 length equals 15 residues. From germline, CDR1 is SGHAT and CDR2 FQNNGV. V was pared by 5 bases and J by 7 bases, with 8 bases of the junction left unmatched. The CDR3 nucleotides read TGTGCCAGCAGCCTACAGGGGGCCACCTCTGAAAAACTGTTTTTT. Its translation is CASSLQGATSEKLFF.

This clone came up once. V gene TRBV6-1 combines with J gene TRBJ1-3, with D maybe TRBD1 (6 bases). Trimming cost V 4 bases and J 0 bases, with 16 bases left between them. The CDR3 consists of 17 residues. Germline V lookup: CDR1 MNHNS, CDR2 SASEGT. Here the CDR3 DNA reads TGTGCCAGCAGTGCCCCCACGGGGGGCGCCTCTGGAAACACCATATATTTT. Translation: CASSAPTGGASGNTIYF.

This clone was detected only once. The rearrangement links TRBV5-1 to TRBJ2-7, with TRBD1 matching over 7 bases. The CDR3 extends over 13 amino acids. The trim removed 3 bases at V and 2 bases at J, leaving 2 bases unmatched. Germline V CDR1 and CDR2: SGHRS, YFSETQ. This chain's CDR3 is CASSWGTAYEQYF. CDR3 coding DNA: TGCGCCAGCAGCTGGGGGACAGCCTACGAGCAGTACTTC. Based on the CDR3 plus reference TRBV5-1 and TRBJ2-7, the full variable domain is KAGVTQTPRYLIKTRGQQVTLSCSPISGHRSVSWYQQTPGQGLQFLFEYFSETQRNKGNFPGRFSGRQFSNSRSEMNVSTLELGDSALYLCASSWGTAYEQYFGPGTRLTVT.

The chain links TRBV2 to TRBJ1-3, with D hard to call. The V gene's germline CDR1 is SNHLY and CDR2 FYNNEI. The CDR3 covers 16 residues. Trimming left V 7 bases short and J 0 bases short, with 16 bases between. CDR3 in amino acids: CASKSGPGVSGNTIYF. In nucleotides, the CDR3 is TGTGCCAGCAAGTCCGGCCCCGGGGTCTCTGGAAACACCATATATTTT. Together with reference TRBV2 and TRBJ1-3, the CDR3 gives the full variable domain: EPEVTQTPSHQVTQMGQEVILRCVPISNHLYFYWYRQILGQKVEFLVSFYNNEISEKSEIFDDQFSVERPDGSNFTLKIRSTKLEDSAMYFCASKSGPGVSGNTIYFGEGSWLTVV.

The rearrangement links TRBV6-5 to TRBJ1-2; no definite D call. CDR1 is MNHEY, CDR2 SVGAGI, per germline. The CDR3 has 14 amino acids. Trimming removed 0 bases from V and 6 bases from J, with 11 bases in between. The CDR3 sequence: CASSYSGAADGYTF. For the CDR3, the DNA is TGTGCCAGCAGTTACTCGGGAGCGGCAGATGGCTACACCTTC.

By share, this clone counts as medium-sized. The chain joins TRBV6-5 to TRBJ1-5; D is unclear. Germline CDR1 and CDR2: MNHEY and SVGAGI. V was pared by 0 bases and J by 6 bases, with 6 bases between. This CDR3 contains 13 residues. The CDR3 spells CASSYSMFQPQHF. As DNA, the CDR3 is TGTGCCAGCAGTTACTCGATGTTTCAGCCCCAGCATTTT.

The V and J genes are TRBV18 and TRBJ2-7; the D gene is possibly TRBD1 (6 bases). The CDR3 extends over 13 amino acids. CDR1 and CDR2 from the germline V gene are KGHSH and LQKENI. V lost 6 bases and J 5 bases, leaving 14 bases between the germline ends. The CDR3 sequence is CASSRTVRNEQYF. CDR3 bases: TGTGCCAGCTCCCGGACAGTTCGCAACGAGCAGTACTTC.

The chain carries TRBV11-1 and TRBJ2-5; a possible D gene is TRBD1 (5 bases). V lost 2 bases, J lost 5 bases, and 15 bases lay in between. The germline gives CDR1 SGHAT, CDR2 FQDESV (reference sequence). The CDR3 loop spans 15 amino acids. The CDR3 sequence is CASSLSPGMEETQYF. CDR3 nucleotides: TGTGCCAGCAGCTTATCGCCAGGGATGGAGGAGACCCAGTACTTC.

The chain employs TRBV19 and TRBJ2-5; 11 nucleotides line up with TRBD2. The germline CDR1 and CDR2 sequences are LNHDA and SQIVND (reference sequence). J gave up 5 bases and V 5 bases, and 10 bases lay outside the gene matches. The CDR3 runs 16 residues. The CDR3 loop is CASSGRLAGSAETQYF. In DNA form, the CDR3 reads TGTGCCAGTAGTGGGAGACTAGCGGGGAGCGCCGAGACCCAGTACTTC.

By share, this clone counts as medium-sized (0.01 to 0.1%). The chain employs TRBV4-1 and TRBJ2-7, with D unclear. V lost 0 bases to trimming and J lost 0 bases, with 12 bases between them. Germline loops: CDR1 MGHRA, CDR2 YSYEKL. The CDR3 runs to 16 residues. The chain's CDR3 is CASSQEVADSSYEQYF. The CDR3 bases are TGCGCCAGCAGCCAAGAGGTGGCAGATAGCTCCTACGAGCAGTACTTC.

The gene calls are TRBV28 and TRBJ1-2, with D perhaps TRBD1 (6 bases). CDR3 length equals 17 residues. Trimming took off 4 bases at V and 9 bases at J, with 27 bases between the two ends. Germline values: CDR1 MDHEN, CDR2 SYDVKM. The CDR3 bases are TGTGCCAGCAGTTCTTGGGGGGACAACTCAGGCGAGCATCGCTACACCTTC. Amino acid sequence: CASSSWGDNSGEHRYTF.

This chain connects TRBV7-6 to TRBJ2-5, with no clear D. V lost 1 base and J 7 bases, leaving 16 bases between the germline ends. This CDR3 has 15 amino acids. CDR1 SGHVS and CDR2 FNYEAQ come from the germline V gene. The CDR3 region is CASSLDPLASGTQYF. As DNA, the CDR3 is TGTGCCAGCAGCTTAGACCCCCTGGCCTCCGGGACCCAGTACTTC.

The V call is TRBV28, the J call TRBJ1-2, with TRBD1 as a possible D gene (6 bases). The CDR3 runs 13 residues. V was cut by 2 bases and J by 4 bases, with 8 bases left in between. The V gene's germline CDR1 is MDHEN and CDR2 SYDVKM. DNA for the CDR3: TGTGCCAGCAGTTTAACAGGGATCTATGGCTACACCTTC. It yields the protein CASSLTGIYGYTF.

The rearrangement links TRBV13 to TRBJ2-5; D is ambiguous. CDR3 length: 13 residues. Per germline, CDR1 PRHDT and CDR2 FYEKMQ (reference sequence). V dropped 0 bases and J dropped 1 base, with 3 bases sitting between them. CDR3 loop: CASSLGAQETQYF. The CDR3 DNA reads TGTGCCAGCAGCTTAGGGGCCCAAGAGACCCAGTACTTC.

This chain links TRBV5-4 with TRBJ2-7; D uncertain. V was clipped by 2 bases and J by 7 bases, with 7 bases between them. CDR3 length equals 11 residues. CDR1 is SGHNT and CDR2 is YYREEE in the germline V gene (reference sequence). The CDR3 DNA follows: TGTGCCAGCAGCTTAAGAGAAGAGCAGTACTTC. Encoded protein: CASSLREEQYF.

The chain uses TRBV7-2 and TRBJ2-1, with 9 bases aligning to TRBD2. CDR3 length: 19 residues. Trimming took 5 bases from V and 7 from J; bases not matched to a gene: 21. From germline, CDR1 is SGHTA and CDR2 FQGNSA. CDR3 sequence reads: CASSPGQGLAGVGGNEQFF. As DNA, the CDR3 is TGTGCCAGCAGCCCAGGGCAGGGGTTAGCGGGAGTAGGGGGGAATGAGCAGTTCTTC.

This chain connects TRBV19 to TRBJ2-7; D ambiguous. The CDR3 has 13 residues. V was trimmed by 1 base and J by 4 bases, leaving 8 bases between them. Germline V gene sequence: CDR1 LNHDA, CDR2 SQIVND (reference sequence). The CDR3, as DNA: TGTGCCAGTAGTATAGTTCCCGGATACGAGCAGTACTTC. Amino acids: CASSIVPGYEQYF.

J is TRBJ2-1 and V is TRBV28; D may be TRBD2 (7 bases). CDR1 is MDHEN, CDR2 SYDVKM, per germline. This CDR3 has 17 residues. Trimming pared 2 bases from V and 7 bases from J, leaving 21 bases between. The CDR3 is CASSLPLGGGAGNEQFF. The CDR3 nucleotides are TGTGCCAGCAGTTTACCCCTCGGCGGGGGCGCCGGGAATGAGCAGTTCTTC.

The CDR3 DNA reads as TGTGCCAGCAGCGCGAGCCCCAGGGGTAACTATGGCTACACCTTC. The encoded protein is CASSASPRGNYGYTF. The chain recombines TRBV9 with TRBJ1-2; D is possibly TRBD1 (6 bases). V lost 3 bases and J lost 1, with 13 bases in between. The CDR3 sequence is 15 residues long. Germline values: CDR1 SGDLS, CDR2 YYNGEE. Filled out from reference TRBV9 and TRBJ1-2, the complete variable domain reads DSGVTQTPKHLITATGQRVTLRCSPRSGDLSVYWYQQSLDQGLQFLIQYYNGEERAKGNILERFSAQQFPDLHSELNLSSLELGDSALYFCASSASPRGNYGYTFGSGTRLTVV.

This clone was detected only once. This sequence joins TRBV4-1 and TRBJ2-5, with 9 bases that match TRBD2. The CDR3 extends over 19 amino acids. Germline trimming cut 4 bases from V and 5 bases from J; bases unmatched to any gene: 20. Germline V gene lookup returns CDR1 MGHRA and CDR2 YSYEKL. The CDR3 DNA sequence: TGCGCCAGCAGCCCCGCAGCATCCAGCGGGAGGCGGCGGGGGGAGACCCAGTACTTC. Protein product: CASSPAASSGRRRGETQYF.